Shown below are 26 T cell receptor beta chains from a single sample sequenced in a study of blood T cell repertoires in COVID-19. Profiling relied on immunoSEQ multiplex PCR, and the TCRdb table lists in-frame clones only, not all of them. The sample includes 180,000 or so clones, 80% to 90% of them seen just once. Sequencing was performed on peripheral blood. These receptors were collected from a man aged 55 to 70 with acute or convalescent COVID-19.

The V gene is TRBV28, the J gene TRBJ2-4, with 10 bases aligning to TRBD1. The CDR3 is 16 residues long. The ends lost 8 bases at V and 0 bases at J; junction bases unmatched: 7. The germline gives CDR1 MDHEN, CDR2 SYDVKM. CDR3 amino acids: CASGTGDQLAKNIQYF. CDR3 bases: TGTGCCAGCGGGACAGGGGACCAATTAGCCAAAAACATTCAGTACTTC.

V usage is TRBV13 and J usage is TRBJ1-1; possibly TRBD1 for D (5 bases). Germline CDR1 reads PRHDT; CDR2 reads FYEKMQ (reference sequence). This CDR3 contains 12 residues. Trimming took 7 bases from V and 4 from J, leaving 10 bases between them. The CDR3 loop reads CASTWGGTEAFF. The CDR3 bases are TGTGCCAGCACCTGGGGGGGCACTGAAGCTTTCTTT.

This sequence joins TRBV28 and TRBJ1-2, with D uncertain. CDR3 length: 12 amino acids. V lost 7 bases and J lost 4, with 10 bases in between. CDR1 is MDHEN, CDR2 SYDVKM, per germline. CDR3 nucleotide sequence: TGTGCCAGCACACGCGTTCCCTATGGCTACACCTTC. Its translation is CASTRVPYGYTF.

This clone was counted once. The chain links TRBV18 to TRBJ1-1, with D perhaps matching TRBD1 (5 bases). V lost 7 bases and J 8 bases, leaving 17 bases between the germline ends. Germline V CDR1 and CDR2: KGHSH, LQKENI. The CDR3 has 13 residues. The CDR3 is CASLPRGEGEAFF. The CDR3 nucleotides read TGTGCCAGCTTACCTCGGGGGGAAGGGGAAGCTTTCTTT.

The chain is built from TRBV7-3 and TRBJ2-3; D uncertain. This CDR3 spans 15 amino acids. The germline gives CDR1 SGHTA, CDR2 FQGTGA. V was clipped by 0 bases and J by 1 base, with 8 bases between them. The CDR3 region has the DNA TGTGCCAGCAGCTTAACGGCATATGGCACAGATACGCAGTATTTT. It yields the protein CASSLTAYGTDTQYF.

The chain combines TRBV6-6 with TRBJ2-7; possible D gene TRBD1, 5 bases. The CDR3 has 16 residues. V was trimmed by 8 bases and J by 0 bases, leaving 20 bases between them. Per the germline V gene, CDR1 is MNHNY and CDR2 is SVGAGI (reference sequence). In DNA, the CDR3 is TGTGCCAGCTCCGAGGCCATCGGTAGGGGCTCCTACGAGCAGTACTTC. Translation: CASSEAIGRGSYEQYF.

The V call is TRBV7-6, the J call TRBJ2-1; 12 positions match TRBD2. CDR3 size: 20 residues. Trimming took 3 bases from V and 7 from J; bases not matched to a gene: 19. The germline gives CDR1 SGHVS, CDR2 FNYEAQ. DNA for the CDR3: TGTGCCAGCAGCTTCAATCCTCGTCTAGCGGGAGGGTTGGTGGCAAATGAGCAGTTCTTC. Amino acids: CASSFNPRLAGGLVANEQFF. Using reference TRBV7-6 and TRBJ2-1 for the parts outside the CDR3, the full variable domain is GAGVSQSPRYKVTKRGQDVALRCDPISGHVSLYWYRQALGQGPEFLTYFNYEAQQDKSGLPNDRFSAERPEGSISTLTIQRTEQRDSAMYRCASSFNPRLAGGLVANEQFFGPGTRLTVL.

The V call is TRBV4-2, the J call TRBJ1-3; TRBD1 is a possible D gene (5 bases). Germline CDR1 LGHNA, CDR2 YNFKEQ. Trimming shortened V by 5 bases and J by 0 bases, and 8 bases separated the two germline ends. The CDR3 loop spans 14 amino acids. The CDR3 DNA follows: TGTGCCAGCAGCGACAGAGACTCTGGAAACACCATATATTTT. Protein sequence: CASSDRDSGNTIYF.

This chain uses TRBV28 with TRBJ2-7; D might be TRBD1 (6 bases). Deletions cut 8 bases from V and 4 bases from J, with 21 bases between. CDR1 and CDR2 (germline): MDHEN, SYDVKM. CDR3 size: 15 residues. The CDR3 nucleotides read TGTGCCAGCCTGATGGACAGTTCGCCCCCTTACGAGCAGTACTTC. Translated, it gives CASLMDSSPPYEQYF. The variable domain in full, completed from reference TRBV28 and TRBJ2-7, reads DVKVTQSSRYLVKRTGEKVFLECVQDMDHENMFWYRQDPGLGLRLIYFSYDVKMKEKGDIPEGYSVSREKKERFSLILESASTNQTSMYLCASLMDSSPPYEQYFGPGTRLTVT.

This clone was detected only once. The chain is built from TRBV27 and TRBJ2-6, with D unclear. Between the trimmed V and J ends, which lost 7 bases and 4 bases, there was a span of 8 bases. The CDR3 has 13 residues. Germline V lookup: CDR1 MNHEY, CDR2 SMNVEV (reference sequence). The CDR3 DNA reads as TGTGCCAGCACCCCCCAAGGGGCCAACGTCCTGACTTTC. It translates to CASTPQGANVLTF. The full variable domain, its missing parts supplied by reference TRBV27 and TRBJ2-6, is EAQVTQNPRYLITVTGKKLTVTCSQNMNHEYMSWYRQDPGLGLRQIYYSMNVEVTDKGDVPEGYKVSRKEKRNFPLILESPSPNQTSLYFCASTPQGANVLTFGAGSRLTVL.

The chain uses TRBV30 and TRBJ2-7; 12 bases match TRBD2. There are 14 residues in the CDR3. V lost 3 bases to trimming and J lost 2 bases; unmatched junction nucleotides: 2. Germline V gene sequence: CDR1 GTSNPN, CDR2 SVGIG (reference sequence). CDR3 protein: CAWRRTSGTYEQYF. CDR3 coding DNA: TGTGCCTGGAGACGGACTAGCGGGACCTACGAGCAGTACTTC.

The CDR3 DNA reads TGTGCCAGCAGCTTAGCCGGGAGAGGTACAGATACGCAGTATTTT. Amino acids: CASSLAGRGTDTQYF. This chain joins TRBV7-8 and TRBJ2-3; D possibly corresponds to TRBD2 (6 bases). The CDR3 is 15 amino acids. Trimming removed 0 bases from V and 3 bases from J, with 10 bases in between. Germline-derived CDR1 and CDR2 are SGHVS and FQNEAQ.

This chain joins TRBV6-2 or TRBV6-3 and TRBJ1-1; TRBD1 matches at 9 bases. Germline values: CDR1 MNHEY, CDR2 SVGEGT. CDR3 length equals 14 residues. V lost 1 base and J lost 5; bases outside the gene matches: 2. The CDR3 DNA sequence: TGTGCCAGCAGTTACTTGGGACAGGGAACTGAAGCTTTCTTT. It is translated as CASSYLGQGTEAFF.

This chain links TRBV7-9 with TRBJ2-3; 12 nucleotides line up with TRBD2. The V segment lost 4 bases and the J segment 3 bases; nucleotides outside the gene matches: 14. Germline values: CDR1 SEHNR, CDR2 FQNEAQ (reference sequence). This CDR3 is built from 19 residues. This CDR3 reads CASSSRGLAGPKRTDTQYF. DNA for the CDR3: TGTGCCAGCAGCTCCCGAGGACTAGCGGGACCGAAGAGAACAGATACGCAGTATTTT.

Only one count was recorded for this clone. CDR3 nucleotides: TGCGCCAGCAGCTTGGACAACTACAATGAGCAGTTCTTC. This encodes CASSLDNYNEQFF. The V gene is TRBV5-1, the J gene TRBJ2-1, with no clear D. Germline V CDR1 and CDR2: SGHRS, YFSETQ. The CDR3 is 13 amino acids. The germline V and J ends were trimmed by 0 bases and 3 bases, with 4 bases remaining between them.

The V gene is TRBV19, the J gene TRBJ2-2; D is possibly TRBD2 (6 bases). V was clipped by 7 bases and J by 1 base, with 10 bases between them. CDR3 size: 14 residues. CDR1 is LNHDA, CDR2 SQIVND, per germline (reference sequence). The CDR3 DNA sequence: TGTGCCAGTAATGCCGGGAGGAACACCGGGGAGCTGTTTTTT. Translated, it gives CASNAGRNTGELFF.

J is TRBJ2-2 and V is TRBV9, with TRBD1 matching over 7 bases. Germline assignment: CDR1 SGDLS and CDR2 YYNGEE. After removal of 4 bases from V and 4 bases from J, the junction contained 7 bases not matched to a gene. CDR3 length equals 15 residues. The CDR3 loop reads CASSRAGGFTGELFF. DNA for the CDR3: TGTGCCAGCAGCCGCGCAGGGGGTTTCACCGGGGAGCTGTTTTTT.

The V call is TRBV27, the J call TRBJ1-3; D uncertain. V was shortened by 2 bases and J by 3 bases, with 5 bases between the two germline ends. There are 13 residues in the CDR3. Germline V lookup: CDR1 MNHEY, CDR2 SMNVEV (reference sequence). The CDR3 protein is CASSLKLGNTIYF. In nucleotides, the CDR3 is TGTGCCAGCAGTTTAAAGCTTGGAAACACCATATATTTT.

V usage is TRBV30 and J usage is TRBJ2-2, with 8 bases aligning to TRBD2. The CDR3 loop spans 14 amino acids. Germline V gene data show CDR1 as GTSNPN and CDR2 as SVGIG (reference sequence). The DNA of the CDR3 is TGTGCAGGGAGCGGGAGAGCGAACACCGGGGAGCTGTTTTTT. Translation gives CAGSGRANTGELFF.

This clone was seen only once. J is TRBJ2-7 and V is TRBV4-3; 10 bases align to TRBD2. Germline-derived CDR1 and CDR2 are LGHNA and YSLEER. The length of the CDR3 is 16 residues. Germline trimming cut 0 bases from V and 6 bases from J; bases unmatched to any gene: 8. In DNA, the CDR3 is TGCGCCAGCAGCCAAGATCTGGCTAGCGGGAGTTCCGAGCAGTACTTC. Residues: CASSQDLASGSSEQYF.

V is TRBV5-4 and J is TRBJ1-2; a possible D gene is TRBD1 (6 bases). Germline CDR1 reads SGHNT; CDR2 reads YYREEE (reference sequence). The germline V and J ends were trimmed by 4 bases and 1 base, with 14 bases remaining between them. This CDR3 region has 15 residues. The CDR3 DNA reads TGTGCCAGCAGCCCCCAAGACAGGATTAACTATGGCTACACCTTC. Protein product: CASSPQDRINYGYTF.

The chain uses TRBV7-8 and TRBJ2-2; maybe TRBD1 (5 bases). This CDR3 is built from 13 residues. V was pared by 3 bases and J by 6 bases, with 8 bases between. CDR1 and CDR2 (germline): SGHVS, FQNEAQ. CDR3 sequence reads: CASSFGAAGELFF. The CDR3 coding sequence is TGTGCCAGCAGCTTTGGGGCGGCCGGGGAGCTGTTTTTT. The full variable domain, in which reference TRBV7-8 and TRBJ2-2 provide the parts outside the CDR3, is GAGVSQSPRYKVAKRGQDVALRCDPISGHVSLFWYQQALGQGPEFLTYFQNEAQLDKSGLPSDRFFAERPEGSVSTLKIQRTQQEDSAVYLCASSFGAAGELFFGEGSRLTVL.

The genes are TRBV5-1 and TRBJ1-1; possibly TRBD1 for D (6 bases). In germline, CDR1 is SGHRS, CDR2 YFSETQ. This CDR3 has 16 amino acids. V lost 3 bases and J lost 5, with 20 bases in between. CDR3 amino acids: CASSYFYREWDTEAFF. The DNA for the CDR3 is TGCGCCAGCAGCTATTTTTACAGGGAGTGGGATACTGAAGCTTTCTTT.

With respect to this clone: The same CDR3 arises from other DNA sequences in this sample as well. The CDR3 DNA follows: TGCGCCAGCAGCTTGGGAGGGAGCTCCTACAATGAGCAGTTCTTC. This sequence encodes CASSLGGSSYNEQFF. The chain combines TRBV5-1 with TRBJ2-1, with D possibly TRBD2 on 5 matching bases. V dropped 0 bases and J dropped 0 bases, with 7 bases sitting between them. Germline values: CDR1 SGHRS, CDR2 YFSETQ. The CDR3 loop spans 15 amino acids.

V usage is TRBV28 and J usage is TRBJ1-2, with 8 bases identical to TRBD1. V shed 5 bases and J 4 bases; nucleotides not matched to a gene: 9. CDR3 length: 15 amino acids. Germline V CDR1 and CDR2: MDHEN, SYDVKM. For the CDR3, the DNA is TGTGCCAGCAGTGCCATGGACAGGGTTGGCTATGGCTACACCTTC. It specifies CASSAMDRVGYGYTF.

This rearrangement joins TRBV18 to TRBJ2-1, with TRBD2 matching 8 bases. V shed 3 bases, J shed 5 bases, and the junction held 9 bases outside the gene matches. CDR1 KGHSH and CDR2 LQKENI come from the germline V gene. This CDR3 region has 16 residues. The CDR3 sequence is CASSPPSSGHDNEQFF. CDR3 sequence (DNA): TGTGCCAGCTCACCCCCCTCTAGCGGGCATGACAATGAGCAGTTCTTC.